These 20 T cell receptor beta chains share one sample of origin, sequenced in a study of blood T cell repertoires in COVID-19. Assay used: immunoSEQ multiplex PCR; TCRdb lists only in-frame clones, some missing. There are more than 90,000 clones in the sample; over 65% occur only once, and 6.2% lies in the top ten. What was sequenced was peripheral blood. These receptors were taken from a man between 65 and 85 years old with acute or convalescent COVID-19.

The gene calls are TRBV2 and TRBJ2-1, with TRBD2 matching over 8 bases. The junction had 15 bases not matched to a gene; V was cut back by 8 bases and J by 6 bases. The CDR3 spans 16 residues. CDR1 and CDR2 from the germline V gene are SNHLY and FYNNEI. CDR3 bases: TGTGCCAGCGGCCTAGGCCGGGGGGGAGGGAGCAATGAGCAGTTCTTC. Its protein is CASGLGRGGGSNEQFF.

This clone has only one observation. The chain employs TRBV12-3 or TRBV12-4 and TRBJ1-2, with D maybe TRBD1 (6 bases). The V gene lost 6 bases and the J gene lost 7 bases, with 15 bases spanning the gap. The CDR3 runs 13 residues. DNA for the CDR3: TGTGCCAGCAGCCCCCAGGGGTGGGGTGGCTACACCTTC. Its translation is CASSPQGWGGYTF.

This sequence joins TRBV18 and TRBJ2-1; 10 bases fit TRBD2. After removal of 6 bases from V and 4 bases from J, the junction contained 6 bases not matched to a gene. Germline V gene lookup returns CDR1 KGHSH and CDR2 LQKENI. The CDR3 spans 15 residues. The CDR3 spells CASSQSGGEYNEQFF. In DNA form, the CDR3 reads TGTGCCAGCTCCCAGAGCGGGGGGGAATACAATGAGCAGTTCTTC.

The chain joins TRBV5-4 to TRBJ1-2; D may be TRBD1 (5 bases). This CDR3 has 15 residues. V gave up 3 bases and J gave up 6 bases, with 18 bases separating them. Germline V gene lookup returns CDR1 SGHNT and CDR2 YYREEE (reference sequence). CDR3 DNA: TGTGCCAGCAGCTCGGGGGACCCGCGGGGGGATGGCTACACCTTC. Residues: CASSSGDPRGDGYTF.

This clone was observed a single time. The chain employs TRBV5-1 and TRBJ2-2; maybe TRBD1 (6 bases). CDR3 length: 16 residues. Per germline, CDR1 SGHRS and CDR2 YFSETQ. Trimming pared 4 bases from V and 4 bases from J, leaving 17 bases between. CDR3 loop: CASSHGDTAPTGELFF. DNA of the CDR3: TGCGCCAGCAGCCATGGGGACACCGCACCCACCGGGGAGCTGTTTTTT. Combining the CDR3 with reference TRBV5-1 and TRBJ2-2 gives the whole variable domain KAGVTQTPRYLIKTRGQQVTLSCSPISGHRSVSWYQQTPGQGLQFLFEYFSETQRNKGNFPGRFSGRQFSNSRSEMNVSTLELGDSALYLCASSHGDTAPTGELFFGEGSRLTVL.

The rearrangement joins TRBV4-1 to TRBJ1-2; D is undetermined. The CDR3 covers 15 residues. V was pared by 2 bases and J by 4 bases, with 14 bases between. Germline V lookup: CDR1 MGHRA, CDR2 YSYEKL. This CDR3 is CASSQRAETTYGYTF. The CDR3 nucleotides read TGCGCCAGCAGCCAAAGGGCGGAGACTACCTATGGCTACACCTTC.

This sequence joins TRBV7-3 and TRBJ2-7, with 8 bases lining up with TRBD2. With 2 bases clipped from V and 5 bases from J, the junction kept 5 bases outside the gene matches. CDR1 SGHTA and CDR2 FQGTGA come from the germline V gene. The CDR3 spans 14 residues. CDR3 DNA: TGTGCCAGCAGCTTAGGGGCGGGAGGTCACGAGCAGTACTTC. Protein: CASSLGAGGHEQYF. The full variable domain, in which reference TRBV7-3 and TRBJ2-7 provide the parts outside the CDR3, is GAGVSQTPSNKVTEKGKYVELRCDPISGHTALYWYRQSLGQGPEFLIYFQGTGAADDSGLPNDRFFAVRPEGSVSTLKIQRTERGDSAVYLCASSLGAGGHEQYFGPGTRLTVT.

V gene TRBV5-4 combines with J gene TRBJ2-1; perhaps TRBD2 as D (5 bases). This CDR3 is built from 15 residues. V shed 4 bases and J shed 6 bases, with 17 bases lying between them. Germline-derived CDR1 and CDR2 are SGHNT and YYREEE (reference sequence). The CDR3 bases are TGTGCCAGCAGCGGAGGCCTAGATGATGGCAATGAGCAGTTCTTC. It yields the protein CASSGGLDDGNEQFF.

The chain is built from TRBV9 and TRBJ1-2, with 7 bases fitting TRBD1. Germline V lookup: CDR1 SGDLS, CDR2 YYNGEE. The CDR3 sequence is 15 residues long. Unmatched junction bases numbered 12, after V lost 4 bases and J lost 6 bases. The CDR3 loop is CASSPRDRGVDGYTF. In DNA form, the CDR3 reads TGTGCCAGCAGCCCGCGGGACAGAGGTGTAGATGGCTACACCTTC.

The V gene is TRBV11-2, the J gene TRBJ2-7; D might be TRBD1 (6 bases). CDR3 length: 15 residues. Germline V CDR1 and CDR2: SGHAT, FQNNGV. Between the trimmed V and J ends, which lost 7 bases and 6 bases, there was a span of 22 bases. The CDR3 region is CASNRFRHRVGEQYF. The CDR3 nucleotides are TGTGCCAGCAACCGATTCAGACACAGGGTTGGCGAGCAGTACTTC.

The chain carries TRBV5-1 and TRBJ2-2; 7 positions agree with TRBD1. This CDR3 contains 15 residues. J lost 5 bases, V lost 2 bases, and 6 bases had no gene match. CDR1 SGHRS and CDR2 YFSETQ come from the germline V gene. The CDR3: CASSFLGQTTGELFF. CDR3 bases: TGCGCCAGCAGCTTCCTGGGACAGACAACCGGGGAGCTGTTTTTT.

The chain couples TRBV7-2 to TRBJ2-5; 8 nucleotides agree with TRBD1. The CDR3 runs to 15 residues. The junction had 11 bases not matched to a gene; V was cut back by 6 bases and J by 5 bases. The V gene's germline CDR1 is SGHTA and CDR2 FQGNSA. CDR3 sequence: CASSYTGTGGETQYF. DNA of the CDR3: TGTGCCAGCAGTTACACCGGGACAGGTGGGGAGACCCAGTACTTC.

This chain connects TRBV28 to TRBJ1-5; a weak D match, TRBD1 (6 bases). There are 15 residues in the CDR3. Germline-derived CDR1 and CDR2 are MDHEN and SYDVKM. V lost 6 bases to trimming and J lost 4 bases, with 16 bases between them. CDR3 nucleotide sequence: TGTGCCAGCAGCCCCCGTAAAGGGGGAAATCAGCCCCAGCATTTT. Amino acid sequence: CASSPRKGGNQPQHF. Supplemented by reference TRBV28 and TRBJ1-5, the full variable domain reads DVKVTQSSRYLVKRTGEKVFLECVQDMDHENMFWYRQDPGLGLRLIYFSYDVKMKEKGDIPEGYSVSREKKERFSLILESASTNQTSMYLCASSPRKGGNQPQHFGDGTRLSIL.

This chain joins TRBV7-8 and TRBJ2-1, with TRBD1 identical over 7 bases. V gave up 3 bases and J gave up 6 bases; unmatched junction bases: 5. Germline V lookup: CDR1 SGHVS, CDR2 FQNEAQ. The CDR3 has 14 residues. CDR3 coding DNA: TGTGCCAGCAGCTTGCGACAGGGAGCCAATGAGCAGTTCTTC. Translation: CASSLRQGANEQFF.

The chain recombines TRBV6-6 with TRBJ1-4, with 9 bases matching TRBD1. Germline CDR1 reads MNHNY; CDR2 reads SVGAGI (reference sequence). V lost 5 bases to trimming and J lost 4 bases; unmatched junction nucleotides: 8. The CDR3 runs 16 residues. The CDR3 DNA sequence: TGTGCCAGCAGTCCAGGGACAGGGTTTTTTAATGAAAAACTGTTTTTT. Translating gives CASSPGTGFFNEKLFF.

Here the CDR3 DNA reads TGTGCCAGCAGTTATGGGGGGACTCTCAATAATTCACCCCTCCACTTT. This codes for CASSYGGTLNNSPLHF. The chain links TRBV27 to TRBJ1-6; possible D gene TRBD1, 5 bases. This CDR3 region has 16 residues. In germline, CDR1 is MNHEY, CDR2 SMNVEV (reference sequence). The V end was cut by 4 bases, the J end by 5 bases, with 15 bases between.

This clone was detected only a few times. The chain recombines TRBV27 with TRBJ2-7, with a tentative D call TRBD1 (5 bases). There are 13 residues in the CDR3. Trimming took off 6 bases at V and 0 bases at J, with 9 bases between the two ends. The germline CDR1 and CDR2 sequences are MNHEY and SMNVEV (reference sequence). CDR3 DNA sequence: TGTGCCAGCAGATCGGACATCTCCTACGAGCAGTACTTC. It is translated as CASRSDISYEQYF.

Only a few counts were recorded for this clone. The rearrangement links TRBV6-6 to TRBJ1-6; D may be TRBD1 (5 bases). This CDR3 contains 15 residues. CDR1 is MNHNY and CDR2 is SVGAGI in the germline V gene (reference sequence). Deletions cut 6 bases from V and 5 bases from J, with 14 bases between. DNA for the CDR3: TGTGCCAGCAGAACAGACAGTTCTCATAATTCACCCCTCCACTTT. It codes for CASRTDSSHNSPLHF.

Turning to this clone: The germline gene is not matched at one end of the junction; a read error may be the cause. The chain is built from TRBV5-8 and TRBJ1-3; TRBD1 aligns across 7 bases. CDR1 is SGHTS, CDR2 YDEGEE, per germline. CDR3 length equals 15 residues. The CDR3 region has the DNA TGTGCCAGCAGCCCCGGGGACAGTCCTGGATACACCATATATTTT. The encoded protein is CASSPGDSPGYTIYF.

This chain joins TRBV18 and TRBJ1-2; 9 nucleotides match TRBD1. The CDR3 extends over 16 amino acids. The V gene's germline CDR1 is KGHSH and CDR2 LQKENI. J lost 4 bases, V lost 4 bases, and 10 bases had no gene match. CDR3 nucleotide sequence: TGTGCCAGCTCACTTACAAGGACAGGGGACGTCTATGGCTACACCTTC. Translation: CASSLTRTGDVYGYTF.